What follows are 6 T cell receptor beta chains derived from one specimen sequenced in a study of vaccination effects on CD4 cells after COVID-19. Only in-frame clones appear in the TCRdb table, and some are missing; sequencing was by immunoSEQ multiplex PCR. The table includes about 51,000 clones, approximately 81% detected once. Having been cultured for roughly 9 days, the cells underwent CD4+ T cell isolation. No antigen has been identified for these receptors. The starting material was CD4+ T cells from PBMCs cultured without peptide, obtained before COVID-19 vaccination. All receptors derive from a human donor who had a prior SARS-CoV-2 infection.

This chain links TRBV12-3 or TRBV12-4 with TRBJ1-5; no reliable D call. V dropped 3 bases and J dropped 12 bases, with 15 bases sitting between them. CDR3 length: 13 amino acids. In DNA form, the CDR3 reads TGTGCCAGCAGTTTCTCCCGCAAAGCTCTCCAGCATTTT. It encodes CASSFSRKALQHF.

The rearrangement links TRBV3-1 (or the pseudogene TRBV3-2) to TRBJ2-7; no clear D. Germline V lookup: CDR1 LGHDT, CDR2 YNNKEL (reference sequence). Between the trimmed V and J ends, which lost 4 bases and 0 bases, there was a span of 10 bases. CDR3 length: 14 residues. CDR3 region: CASSLRRSSYEQYF. The CDR3 DNA reads as TGTGCCAGCAGCCTTCGACGTAGCTCCTACGAGCAGTACTTC.

The rearrangement links TRBV7-9 to TRBJ1-1; perhaps TRBD1 as D (6 bases). The CDR3 runs to 15 residues. CDR1 and CDR2 (germline): SEHNR, FQNEAQ (reference sequence). The V gene lost 0 bases and the J gene lost 1 base, with 9 bases spanning the gap. CDR3 loop: CASSLAGGQNTEAFF. CDR3 nucleotides: TGTGCCAGCAGCTTAGCGGGGGGACAGAACACTGAAGCTTTCTTT.

The chain uses TRBV27 and TRBJ2-1; 11 bases line up with TRBD2. The CDR3 length is 19 residues. CDR1 and CDR2 (germline): MNHEY, SMNVEV (reference sequence). V shed 4 bases, J shed 4 bases, and the junction held 15 bases outside the gene matches. The CDR3 reads CASSSNSGRALYGYNEQFF. The CDR3 DNA reads as TGTGCCAGCAGTTCCAATAGCGGGAGGGCCTTATATGGTTACAATGAGCAGTTCTTC.

The chain combines TRBV2 with TRBJ1-2; TRBD1 matches 11 bases. The germline gives CDR1 SNHLY, CDR2 FYNNEI. The CDR3 loop spans 13 amino acids. V lost 6 bases to trimming and J lost 7 bases; unmatched junction nucleotides: 4. CDR3: CASRDRGPGGYTF. In DNA form, the CDR3 reads TGTGCCAGCAGGGACAGGGGGCCGGGTGGCTACACCTTC.

CDR3 protein: CSVEGKPGQVTDTQYF. The CDR3 DNA follows: TGCAGCGTTGAAGGTAAACCGGGACAGGTCACAGATACGCAGTATTTT. This chain uses TRBV29-1 with TRBJ2-3; 8 nucleotides agree with TRBD1. The CDR3 contains 16 residues. The V and J ends lost 1 base and 2 bases, in that order; junction bases with no gene match: 8. Germline V gives CDR1 SQVTM, CDR2 ANQGSEA.